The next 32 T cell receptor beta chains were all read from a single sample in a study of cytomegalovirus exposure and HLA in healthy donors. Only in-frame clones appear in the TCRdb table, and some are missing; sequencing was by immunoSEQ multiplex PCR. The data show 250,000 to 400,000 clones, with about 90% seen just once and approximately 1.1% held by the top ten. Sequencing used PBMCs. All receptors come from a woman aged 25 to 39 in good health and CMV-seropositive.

CDR3 region: CASSARQSGDNEQFF. The CDR3 bases are TGTGCCAGCAGCGCCAGACAGAGCGGGGACAATGAGCAGTTCTTC. V gene TRBV9 combines with J gene TRBJ2-1; the match to TRBD2 covers 7 bases. J gave up 5 bases and V 3 bases, and 8 bases lay outside the gene matches. This CDR3 is 15 amino acids long. Germline CDR1 is SGDLS and CDR2 is YYNGEE.

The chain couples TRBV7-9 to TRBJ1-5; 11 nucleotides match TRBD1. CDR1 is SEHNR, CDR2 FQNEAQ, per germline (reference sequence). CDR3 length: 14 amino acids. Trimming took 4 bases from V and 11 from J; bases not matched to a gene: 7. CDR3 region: CASSSGTGGLTQHF. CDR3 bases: TGTGCCAGCAGCTCGGGGACAGGGGGACTGACCCAGCATTTT.

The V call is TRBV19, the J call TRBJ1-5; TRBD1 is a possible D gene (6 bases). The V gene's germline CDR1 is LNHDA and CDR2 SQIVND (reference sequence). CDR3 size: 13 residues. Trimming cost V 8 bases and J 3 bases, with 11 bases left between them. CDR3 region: CASVQGINQPQHF. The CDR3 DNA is TGTGCCAGTGTACAGGGAATCAATCAGCCCCAGCATTTT. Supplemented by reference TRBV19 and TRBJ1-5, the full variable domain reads DGGITQSPKYLFRKEGQNVTLSCEQNLNHDAMYWYRQDPGQGLRLIYYSQIVNDFQKGDIAEGYSVSREKKESFPLTVTSAQKNPTAFYLCASVQGINQPQHFGDGTRLSIL.

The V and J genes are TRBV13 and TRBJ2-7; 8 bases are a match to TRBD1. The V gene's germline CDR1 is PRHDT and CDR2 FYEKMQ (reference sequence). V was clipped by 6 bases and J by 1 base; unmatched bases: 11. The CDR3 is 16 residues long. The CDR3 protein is CASRVLTRQGSYEQYF. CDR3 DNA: TGTGCCAGCAGGGTATTAACACGACAGGGGTCCTACGAGCAGTACTTC.

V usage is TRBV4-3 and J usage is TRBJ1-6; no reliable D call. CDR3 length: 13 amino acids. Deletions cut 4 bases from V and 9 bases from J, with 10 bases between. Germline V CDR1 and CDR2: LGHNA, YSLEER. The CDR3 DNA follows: TGCGCCAGCAGCCCAGATAGGGTTTCACCCCTCCACTTT. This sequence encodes CASSPDRVSPLHF.

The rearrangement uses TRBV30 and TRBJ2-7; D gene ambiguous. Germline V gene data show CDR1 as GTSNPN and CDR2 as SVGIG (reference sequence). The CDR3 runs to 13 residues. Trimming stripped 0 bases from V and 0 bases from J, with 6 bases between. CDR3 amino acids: CAWSVGYSYEQYF. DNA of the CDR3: TGTGCCTGGAGTGTTGGCTACTCCTACGAGCAGTACTTC.

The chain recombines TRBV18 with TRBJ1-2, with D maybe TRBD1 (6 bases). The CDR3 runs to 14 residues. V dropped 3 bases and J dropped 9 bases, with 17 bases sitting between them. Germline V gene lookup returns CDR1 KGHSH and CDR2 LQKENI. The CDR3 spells CASSPGTGKTSYTF. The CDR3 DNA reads TGTGCCAGCTCACCCGGAACAGGGAAAACAAGCTACACCTTC.

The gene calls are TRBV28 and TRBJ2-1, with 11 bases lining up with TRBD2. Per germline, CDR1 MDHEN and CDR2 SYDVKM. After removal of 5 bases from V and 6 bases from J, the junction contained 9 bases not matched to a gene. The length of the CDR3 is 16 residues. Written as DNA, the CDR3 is TGTGCCAGCAGTCCAGTAGCGGGAGGGCCTTTCAATGAGCAGTTCTTC. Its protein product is CASSPVAGGPFNEQFF.

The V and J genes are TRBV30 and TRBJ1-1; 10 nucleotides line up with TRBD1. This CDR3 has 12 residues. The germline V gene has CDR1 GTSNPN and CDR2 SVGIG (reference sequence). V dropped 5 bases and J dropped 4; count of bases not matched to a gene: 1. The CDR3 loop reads CAWWTGGTEAFF. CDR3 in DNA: TGTGCCTGGTGGACAGGGGGCACTGAAGCTTTCTTT. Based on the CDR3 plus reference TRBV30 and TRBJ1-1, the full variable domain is SQTIHQWPATLVQPVGSPLSLECTVEGTSNPNLYWYRQAAGRGLQLLFYSVGIGQISSEVPQNLSASRPQDRQFILSSKKLLLSDSGFYLCAWWTGGTEAFFGQGTRLTVV.

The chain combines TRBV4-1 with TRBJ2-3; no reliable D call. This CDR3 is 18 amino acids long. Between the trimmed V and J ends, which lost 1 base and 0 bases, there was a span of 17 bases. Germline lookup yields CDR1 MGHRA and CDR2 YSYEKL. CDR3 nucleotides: TGCGCCAGCAGCCAAGCTCCACTAAGAAGATCTAGCACAGATACGCAGTATTTT. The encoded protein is CASSQAPLRRSSTDTQYF.

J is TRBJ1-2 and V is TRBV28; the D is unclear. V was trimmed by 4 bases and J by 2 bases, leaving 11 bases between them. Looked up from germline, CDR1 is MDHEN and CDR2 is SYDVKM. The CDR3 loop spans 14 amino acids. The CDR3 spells CASSYRTQNYGYTF. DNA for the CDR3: TGTGCCAGCAGTTATAGAACACAAAACTATGGCTACACCTTC.

In DNA form, the CDR3 reads TGTGCCAGCAGCTTGGGAGGGGGTAGCCAAGAGACCCAGTACTTC. It codes for CASSLGGGSQETQYF. The V and J genes are TRBV5-4 and TRBJ2-5; TRBD1 is a possible D gene (6 bases). Trimming removed 0 bases from V and 1 base from J, with 10 bases in between. Looked up from germline, CDR1 is SGHNT and CDR2 is YYREEE (reference sequence). CDR3 length equals 15 residues.

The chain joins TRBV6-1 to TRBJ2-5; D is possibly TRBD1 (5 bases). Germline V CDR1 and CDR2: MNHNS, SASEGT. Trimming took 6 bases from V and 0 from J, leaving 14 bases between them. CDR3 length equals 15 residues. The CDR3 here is CASRETASYQETQYF. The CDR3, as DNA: TGTGCCAGCAGAGAGACAGCATCCTACCAAGAGACCCAGTACTTC.

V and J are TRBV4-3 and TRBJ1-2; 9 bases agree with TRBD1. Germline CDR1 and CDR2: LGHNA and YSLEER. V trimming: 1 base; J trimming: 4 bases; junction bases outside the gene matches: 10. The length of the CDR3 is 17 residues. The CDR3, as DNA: TGCGCCAGCAGCCAAGGGACCGGGACAGGGAGGGCCTATGGCTACACCTTC. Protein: CASSQGTGTGRAYGYTF.

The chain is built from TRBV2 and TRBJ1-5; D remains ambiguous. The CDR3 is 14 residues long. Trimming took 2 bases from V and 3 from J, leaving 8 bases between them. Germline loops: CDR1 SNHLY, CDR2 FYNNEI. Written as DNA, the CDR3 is TGTGCCAGCAGTGAACGGCATGACAATCAGCCCCAGCATTTT. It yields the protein CASSERHDNQPQHF.

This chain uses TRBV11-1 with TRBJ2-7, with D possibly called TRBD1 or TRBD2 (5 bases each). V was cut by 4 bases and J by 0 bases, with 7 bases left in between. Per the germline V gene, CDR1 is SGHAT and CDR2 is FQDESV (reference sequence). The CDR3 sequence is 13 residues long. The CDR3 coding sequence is TGTGCCAGCAGCTCCGGGGCCTCCTACGAGCAGTACTTC. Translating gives CASSSGASYEQYF. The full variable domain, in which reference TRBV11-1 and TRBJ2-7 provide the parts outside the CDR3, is EAEVAQSPRYKITEKSQAVAFWCDPISGHATLYWYRQILGQGPELLVQFQDESVVDDSQLPKDRFSAERLKGVDSTLKIQPAELGDSAMYLCASSSGASYEQYFGPGTRLTVT.

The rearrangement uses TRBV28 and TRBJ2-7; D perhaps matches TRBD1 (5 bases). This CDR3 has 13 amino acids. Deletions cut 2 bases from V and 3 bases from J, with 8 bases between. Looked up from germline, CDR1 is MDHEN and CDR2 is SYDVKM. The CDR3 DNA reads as TGTGCCAGCAGTTTAGCAGGGAACTACGAGCAGTACTTC. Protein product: CASSLAGNYEQYF. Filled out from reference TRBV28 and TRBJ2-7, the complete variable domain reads DVKVTQSSRYLVKRTGEKVFLECVQDMDHENMFWYRQDPGLGLRLIYFSYDVKMKEKGDIPEGYSVSREKKERFSLILESASTNQTSMYLCASSLAGNYEQYFGPGTRLTVT.

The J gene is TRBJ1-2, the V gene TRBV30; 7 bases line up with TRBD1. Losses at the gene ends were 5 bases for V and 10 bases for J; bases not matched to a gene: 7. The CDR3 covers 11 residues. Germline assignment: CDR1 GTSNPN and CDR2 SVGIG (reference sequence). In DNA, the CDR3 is TGTGCCTGGTACAGGGGATCCGTCTACACCTTC. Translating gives CAWYRGSVYTF.

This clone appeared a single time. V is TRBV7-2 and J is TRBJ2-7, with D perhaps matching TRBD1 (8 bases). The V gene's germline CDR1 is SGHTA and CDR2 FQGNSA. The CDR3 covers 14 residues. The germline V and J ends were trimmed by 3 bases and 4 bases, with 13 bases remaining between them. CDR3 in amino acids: CASSFDRGGYEQYF. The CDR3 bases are TGTGCCAGCAGCTTTGACAGGGGAGGGTACGAGCAGTACTTC.

DNA for the CDR3: TGTGCCAGCAGCCCCGCAGCGCTGAAAGCTTTCTTT. Translating gives CASSPAALKAFF. The chain uses TRBV7-9 and TRBJ1-1; D is unresolved. Trimming left V 5 bases short and J 9 bases short, with 13 bases between. The CDR3 runs to 12 residues. CDR1 is SEHNR and CDR2 is FQNEAQ in the germline V gene (reference sequence).

The CDR3 here is CAWVPAPGGNEQFF. The DNA for the CDR3 is TGTGCCTGGGTACCGGCCCCGGGGGGCAATGAGCAGTTCTTC. This chain links TRBV30 with TRBJ2-1; TRBD2 matches 7 bases. Germline V CDR1 and CDR2: GTSNPN, SVGIG (reference sequence). CDR3 length: 14 residues. Trimming at V came to 5 bases and at J to 6 bases, leaving 10 bases not matched to a gene.

The DNA for the CDR3 is TGCGCCAGCAGCCGGACCCTGGGGGTACCGTCCTACGAGCAGTACTTC. Encoded protein: CASSRTLGVPSYEQYF. This chain connects TRBV4-1 to TRBJ2-7; D possibly uses TRBD1 or TRBD2 (5 bases each). Germline assignment: CDR1 MGHRA and CDR2 YSYEKL. The CDR3 covers 16 residues. V was clipped by 4 bases and J by 1 base, with 17 bases between them.

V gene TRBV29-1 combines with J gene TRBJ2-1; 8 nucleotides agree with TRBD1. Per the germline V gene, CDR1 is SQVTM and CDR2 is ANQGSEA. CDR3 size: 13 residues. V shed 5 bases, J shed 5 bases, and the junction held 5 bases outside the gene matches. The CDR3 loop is CSVQGAADNEQFF. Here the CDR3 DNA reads TGCAGCGTTCAGGGGGCAGCTGACAATGAGCAGTTCTTC.

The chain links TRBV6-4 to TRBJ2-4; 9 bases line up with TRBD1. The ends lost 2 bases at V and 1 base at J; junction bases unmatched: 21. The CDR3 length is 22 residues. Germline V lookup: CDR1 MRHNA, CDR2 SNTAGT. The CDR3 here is CASSDNTLFGETGGHAKNIQYF. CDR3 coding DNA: TGTGCCAGCAGTGACAATACCCTCTTCGGTGAGACAGGGGGACACGCCAAAAACATTCAGTACTTC.

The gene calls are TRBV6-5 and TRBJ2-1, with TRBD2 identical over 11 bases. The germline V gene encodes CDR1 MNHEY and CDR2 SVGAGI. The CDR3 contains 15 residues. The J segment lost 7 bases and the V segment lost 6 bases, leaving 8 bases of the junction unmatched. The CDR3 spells CASRTSGVHGNEQFF. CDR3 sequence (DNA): TGTGCCAGCAGGACTAGCGGGGTGCACGGGAATGAGCAGTTCTTC.

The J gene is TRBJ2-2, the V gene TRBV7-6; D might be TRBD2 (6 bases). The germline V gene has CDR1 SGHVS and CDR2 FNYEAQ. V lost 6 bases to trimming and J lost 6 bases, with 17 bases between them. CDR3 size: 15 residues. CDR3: CASSASGSQPGELFF. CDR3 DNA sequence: TGTGCCAGCAGTGCGAGCGGGTCCCAGCCCGGGGAGCTGTTTTTT.

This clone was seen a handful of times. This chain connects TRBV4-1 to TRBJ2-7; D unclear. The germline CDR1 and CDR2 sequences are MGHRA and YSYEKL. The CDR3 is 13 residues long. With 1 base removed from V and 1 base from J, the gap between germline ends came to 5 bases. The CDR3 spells CASSQAGSYEQYF. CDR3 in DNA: TGCGCCAGCAGCCAAGCAGGTTCCTACGAGCAGTACTTC.

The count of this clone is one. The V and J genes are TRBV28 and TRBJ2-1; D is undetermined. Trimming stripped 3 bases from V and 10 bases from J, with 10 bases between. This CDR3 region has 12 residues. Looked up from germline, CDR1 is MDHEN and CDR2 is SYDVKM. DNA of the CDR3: TGTGCCAGCAGTTTTACCCGCCTCGAGCAGTTCTTC. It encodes CASSFTRLEQFF.

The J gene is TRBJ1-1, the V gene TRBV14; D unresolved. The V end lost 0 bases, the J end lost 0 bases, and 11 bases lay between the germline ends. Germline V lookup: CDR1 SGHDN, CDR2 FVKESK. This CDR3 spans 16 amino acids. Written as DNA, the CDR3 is TGTGCCAGCAGCCAAGATTACGGGCAGCTGAACACTGAAGCTTTCTTT. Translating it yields CASSQDYGQLNTEAFF. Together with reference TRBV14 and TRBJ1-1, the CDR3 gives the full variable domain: EAGVTQFPSHSVIEKGQTVTLRCDPISGHDNLYWYRRVMGKEIKFLLHFVKESKQDESGMPNNRFLAERTGGTYSTLKVQPAELEDSGVYFCASSQDYGQLNTEAFFGQGTRLTVV.

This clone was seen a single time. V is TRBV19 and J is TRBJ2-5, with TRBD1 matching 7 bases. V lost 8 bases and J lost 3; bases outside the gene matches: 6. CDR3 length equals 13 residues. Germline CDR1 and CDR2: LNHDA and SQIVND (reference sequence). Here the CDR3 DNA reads TGTGCCAGTTCGGGACAGAAAAAAGAGACCCAGTACTTC. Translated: CASSGQKKETQYF.

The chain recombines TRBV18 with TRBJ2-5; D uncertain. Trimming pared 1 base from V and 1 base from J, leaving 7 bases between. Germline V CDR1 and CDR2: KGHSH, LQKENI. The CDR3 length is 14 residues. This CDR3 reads CASSPRPGQETQYF. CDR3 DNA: TGTGCCAGCTCACCACGTCCAGGCCAAGAGACCCAGTACTTC.

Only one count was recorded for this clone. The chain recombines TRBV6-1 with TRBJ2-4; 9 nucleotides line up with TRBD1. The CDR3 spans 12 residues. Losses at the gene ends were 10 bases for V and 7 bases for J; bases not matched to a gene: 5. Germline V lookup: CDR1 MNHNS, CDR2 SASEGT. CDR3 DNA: TGTGCCACCGGACAGGGGTGGAACATTCAGTACTTC. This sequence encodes CATGQGWNIQYF.